Reported below is one TCR beta chain. The CDR3 has 15 residues. Trimming pared 3 bases from V and 3 bases from J, leaving 15 bases between. CDR1 MNHEY and CDR2 SMNVEV come from the germline V gene (reference sequence). Preparation of the TCRbeta library was carried out with unique molecular identifiers. One entry per CDR3 protein, called by TCRdb with MiXCR from the PCR reads. The table has 420,000 or so distinct CDR3 sequences, approximately 11% seen once. The sample belongs to a study of T-cell reconstitution after alpha-beta-depleted transplantation in children. Specimen: PBMCs from the stem cell graft donor, collected from the stem cell graft. The source of this sequence is a human donor who donated a stem cell graft to a child with acute myeloid leukemia. The gene calls are TRBV27 and TRBJ2-7, with D possibly TRBD2 on 7 matching bases. CDR3 coding DNA: TGTGCCAGCAGTTTTAGAGGGGGGGGCCTCTACGAGCAGTACGTC. Its translation is CASSFRGGGLYEQYV.